The 30 T cell receptor beta chains given below trace back to one sample, sequenced in a study of shared clonotypes between healthy human individuals. The method was immunoSEQ multiplex PCR; TCRdb's version includes in-frame clones alone and lacks a portion of them. This table has some 1,900,000 clones, just under 95% appearing once. The naive CD8 population came from CD45RO-negative cells selected for CCR7, without terminally differentiated effector memory CD45RA+ cells. The specimen sequenced was naive CD8+ T cells sorted from blood. The receptors stem from a man between 18 and 35 years old in good health.

This chain joins TRBV15 and TRBJ2-7; D ambiguous. Germline V gives CDR1 LNHNV, CDR2 YYDKDF (reference sequence). There are 14 residues in the CDR3. Trimming stripped 6 bases from V and 0 bases from J, with 12 bases between. In DNA, the CDR3 is TGTGCCACCAGTAGCTGGGCTGGCTCCTACGAGCAGTACTTC. Amino acids: CATSSWAGSYEQYF.

This chain links TRBV5-5 with TRBJ1-5; possible D gene TRBD1, 5 bases. Germline CDR1 and CDR2: SGHKS and YYEKEE (reference sequence). Deletions cut 3 bases from V and 7 bases from J, with 14 bases between. This CDR3 is built from 14 residues. The CDR3 DNA follows: TGTGCCAGCAGCTCCGGGACCTATCGCCAGCCCCAGCATTTT. This gives the protein CASSSGTYRQPQHF.

The chain couples TRBV6-5 to TRBJ2-7; D unresolved. The CDR3 runs to 14 residues. V dropped 0 bases and J dropped 3 bases, with 9 bases sitting between them. Germline values: CDR1 MNHEY, CDR2 SVGAGI. CDR3 in DNA: TGTGCCAGCAGTTACTCGGCAGCCTACTACGAGCAGTACTTC. This sequence encodes CASSYSAAYYEQYF.

CDR3 sequence reads: CASSESRTGGYTYEQYF. For the CDR3, the DNA is TGTGCCAGCAGTGAAAGCCGTACAGGGGGCTATACTTACGAGCAGTACTTC. V and J are TRBV6-1 and TRBJ2-7, with 9 bases that match TRBD1. V gave up 2 bases and J gave up 4 bases; unmatched junction bases: 12. CDR3 length: 17 residues. CDR1 MNHNS and CDR2 SASEGT come from the germline V gene.

V usage is TRBV2 and J usage is TRBJ1-4; a possible D gene is TRBD1 (6 bases). The ends were cut back, 7 bases at V and 8 bases at J, with 17 bases in the middle. Germline CDR1 reads SNHLY; CDR2 reads FYNNEI. This CDR3 is built from 14 residues. Here the CDR3 DNA reads TGTGCCAGCAAATTTCAGGGGATCGACGAAAAACTGTTTTTT. Protein sequence: CASKFQGIDEKLFF.

The chain uses TRBV5-8 and TRBJ2-3; 8 positions agree with TRBD2. Germline V CDR1 and CDR2: SGHTS, YDEGEE. The CDR3 length is 17 residues. The V segment lost 3 bases and the J segment 4 bases; nucleotides outside the gene matches: 13. The CDR3 loop is CASSSTRRGAGADTQYF. The CDR3 bases are TGTGCCAGCAGCTCGACAAGGCGGGGGGCCGGGGCAGATACGCAGTATTTT.

CDR3 residues: CASSLGSDYEQYF. The CDR3 coding sequence is TGTGCCAGCAGCTTGGGGTCAGACTACGAGCAGTACTTC. The chain links TRBV5-8 to TRBJ2-7, with D unresolved. V dropped 0 bases and J dropped 3 bases, with 7 bases sitting between them. From germline, CDR1 is SGHTS and CDR2 YDEGEE. The CDR3 spans 13 residues. The whole variable domain, filled in from reference TRBV5-8 and TRBJ2-7, reads EAGVTQSPTHLIKTRGQQATLRCSPISGHTSVYWYQQALGLGLQFLLWYDEGEERNRGNFPPRFSGRQFPNYSSELNVNALELEDSALYLCASSLGSDYEQYFGPGTRLTVT.

The rearrangement joins TRBV28 to TRBJ2-2, with 10 bases aligning to TRBD1. V dropped 4 bases and J dropped 1; count of bases not matched to a gene: 3. The CDR3 is 16 residues long. CDR1 is MDHEN and CDR2 is SYDVKM in the germline V gene. The CDR3 bases are TGTGCCAGCAGTTCCCGGGACAGGGGGAACACCGGGGAGCTGTTTTTT. This encodes CASSSRDRGNTGELFF.

The rearrangement uses TRBV10-1 and TRBJ1-5, with unresolved D. V dropped 5 bases and J dropped 2 bases, with 13 bases sitting between them. The CDR3 has 15 residues. Germline V lookup: CDR1 WNHNN, CDR2 SYGVQD (reference sequence). In nucleotides, the CDR3 is TGCGCCAGCAGTCAAGGACGGGGTGGCAATCAGCCCCAGCATTTT. Its protein is CASSQGRGGNQPQHF.

The CDR3 spells CASSLAQGSGELFF. The CDR3 DNA sequence: TGTGCCAGCAGCTTAGCGCAGGGGTCTGGGGAGCTGTTTTTT. This chain uses TRBV7-9 with TRBJ2-2; weak D call: TRBD1 (6 bases). This CDR3 has 14 residues. The V end was cut by 0 bases, the J end by 8 bases, with 10 bases between. Germline CDR1 reads SEHNR; CDR2 reads FQNEAQ (reference sequence).

The genes are TRBV5-6 and TRBJ2-3; maybe TRBD2 (5 bases). Trimming removed 7 bases at V and 4 bases at J, with 7 bases between. CDR1 SGHDT and CDR2 YYEEEE come from the germline V gene. The CDR3 spans 11 residues. The CDR3 coding sequence is TGTGCCAGCTTCGGGGCAGATACGCAGTATTTT. The encoded protein is CASFGADTQYF.

The CDR3 here is CASSILARYEVGELFF. CDR3 DNA: TGTGCCAGTAGTATACTAGCGAGATATGAGGTCGGGGAGCTGTTTTTT. V and J are TRBV19 and TRBJ2-2; D is possibly TRBD2 (6 bases). The CDR3 runs to 16 residues. V was pared by 2 bases and J by 7 bases, with 17 bases between. Germline CDR1 LNHDA, CDR2 SQIVND (reference sequence). Using reference TRBV19 and TRBJ2-2 for the parts outside the CDR3, the full variable domain is DGGITQSPKYLFRKEGQNVTLSCEQNLNHDAMYWYRQDPGQGLRLIYYSQIVNDFQKGDIAEGYSVSREKKESFPLTVTSAQKNPTAFYLCASSILARYEVGELFFGEGSRLTVL.

The chain has TRBV7-9 and TRBJ2-5, with 7 bases aligning to TRBD2. The CDR3 loop spans 14 amino acids. V lost 5 bases to trimming and J lost 4 bases; unmatched junction nucleotides: 7. Germline CDR1 is SEHNR and CDR2 is FQNEAQ (reference sequence). CDR3: CASSLSPSGETQYF. In DNA, the CDR3 is TGTGCCAGCAGCCTCTCTCCTAGCGGAGAGACCCAGTACTTC.

The chain links TRBV6-5 to TRBJ1-2, with D unresolved. CDR1 is MNHEY and CDR2 is SVGAGI in the germline V gene. The CDR3 runs 14 residues. The V end lost 2 bases, the J end lost 4 bases, and 11 bases lay between the germline ends. The CDR3 region is CASSYTDTAYGYTF. The CDR3 bases are TGTGCCAGCAGTTACACCGACACCGCCTATGGCTACACCTTC.

The chain couples TRBV13 to TRBJ2-7; TRBD1 matches 7 bases. V was pared by 4 bases and J by 2 bases, with 5 bases of the junction left unmatched. Germline CDR1 reads PRHDT; CDR2 reads FYEKMQ (reference sequence). This CDR3 contains 14 residues. CDR3 in amino acids: CASSSGTEPYEQYF. The DNA for the CDR3 is TGTGCCAGCAGCTCCGGGACAGAACCCTACGAGCAGTACTTC.

This chain joins TRBV9 and TRBJ2-7; the match to TRBD1 covers 7 bases. CDR1 is SGDLS, CDR2 YYNGEE, per germline. Trimming took 4 bases from V and 6 from J; bases not matched to a gene: 13. This CDR3 contains 15 residues. The CDR3 DNA reads TGTGCCAGCAGCACCCACGGGACAGCTCAACTCGAGCAGTACTTC. Encoded protein: CASSTHGTAQLEQYF.

The chain links TRBV10-3 to TRBJ2-1, with D possibly being TRBD2 (5 bases). With 6 bases removed from V and 5 bases from J, the gap between germline ends came to 14 bases. Germline assignment: CDR1 ENHRY and CDR2 SYGVKD. The CDR3 has 14 amino acids. This CDR3 is CAISPSRGDNEQFF. CDR3 bases: TGTGCCATCAGCCCTTCCCGGGGAGACAATGAGCAGTTCTTC.

V gene TRBV10-2 combines with J gene TRBJ2-1; no firm D call. Looked up from germline, CDR1 is WSHSY and CDR2 is SAAADI. Trimming left V 6 bases short and J 0 bases short, with 9 bases between. The CDR3 consists of 14 residues. CDR3 DNA sequence: TGCGCCAGCAGCATCAACCTCTCCTACAATGAGCAGTTCTTC. Translating it yields CASSINLSYNEQFF.

This chain uses TRBV7-9 with TRBJ2-3; 13 bases agree with TRBD2. With 7 bases clipped from V and 2 bases from J, the junction kept 6 bases outside the gene matches. Germline CDR1 SEHNR, CDR2 FQNEAQ (reference sequence). The CDR3 has 16 amino acids. CDR3 amino acids: CASTRLAGGVTDTQYF. The CDR3 bases are TGTGCCAGCACACGACTAGCGGGAGGCGTCACAGATACGCAGTATTTT.

This chain uses TRBV5-4 with TRBJ2-2; a weak D match, TRBD2 (6 bases). CDR1 and CDR2 (germline): SGHNT, YYREEE (reference sequence). The V end lost 3 bases, the J end lost 0 bases, and 9 bases lay between the germline ends. The CDR3 contains 15 residues. The CDR3 sequence is CASSSRETNTGELFF. The CDR3 nucleotides are TGTGCCAGCAGCTCCCGGGAGACGAACACCGGGGAGCTGTTTTTT.

The chain combines TRBV27 with TRBJ1-1, with 8 bases identical to TRBD1. CDR3 length equals 16 residues. The V gene's germline CDR1 is MNHEY and CDR2 SMNVEV (reference sequence). V shed 5 bases, J shed 1 base, and the junction held 9 bases outside the gene matches. The CDR3 protein is CASSPLMTGANTEAFF. The CDR3 region has the DNA TGTGCCAGCAGTCCGCTCATGACAGGGGCGAACACTGAAGCTTTCTTT.

This chain uses TRBV9 with TRBJ1-2; possibly TRBD1 for D (6 bases). CDR1 and CDR2 from the germline V gene are SGDLS and YYNGEE. V lost 6 bases and J 5 bases, leaving 14 bases between the germline ends. The CDR3 spans 13 residues. This CDR3 reads CASTGGASYGYTF. CDR3 DNA: TGTGCCAGCACGGGGGGCGCTTCGTATGGCTACACCTTC.

V usage is TRBV4-1 and J usage is TRBJ2-7; D may be TRBD1 (5 bases). This CDR3 region has 16 residues. The germline V and J ends were trimmed by 0 bases and 1 base, with 13 bases remaining between them. Looked up from germline, CDR1 is MGHRA and CDR2 is YSYEKL. The CDR3 DNA reads TGCGCCAGCAGCCAAGAACTCAGGGCTGGATCCTACGAGCAGTACTTC. Its translation: CASSQELRAGSYEQYF.

Only one count was recorded for this clone. This chain links TRBV25-1 with TRBJ1-1; D ambiguous. The CDR3 totals 12 residues. V lost 3 bases, J lost 4 bases, and 6 bases lay in between. Germline CDR1 and CDR2: MGHDK and SYGVNS. The CDR3 sequence is CASSEKGTEAFF. The CDR3 DNA follows: TGTGCCAGCAGTGAGAAGGGCACTGAAGCTTTCTTT.

This chain joins TRBV7-8 and TRBJ2-7; TRBD1 matches at 8 bases. This CDR3 comprises 15 residues. V lost 5 bases to trimming and J lost 4 bases; unmatched junction nucleotides: 10. Germline lookup yields CDR1 SGHVS and CDR2 FQNEAQ. The CDR3: CASSPPIQGEYEQYF. CDR3 in DNA: TGTGCCAGCAGCCCACCCATACAGGGGGAATACGAGCAGTACTTC.

The chain links TRBV4-1 to TRBJ2-7; the D call may be TRBD1 or TRBD2 (5 bases each). This CDR3 is 15 amino acids long. V dropped 3 bases and J dropped 0 bases, with 12 bases sitting between them. Germline CDR1 and CDR2: MGHRA and YSYEKL. The CDR3 spells CASSQAPGPSYEQYF. The DNA for the CDR3 is TGCGCCAGCAGCCAGGCCCCGGGACCCTCCTACGAGCAGTACTTC.

In its sample, this clone was seen a few times. CDR3 region: CASSIGTNNSPLHF. The CDR3 DNA reads TGTGCCAGTAGTATCGGGACCAATAATTCACCCCTCCACTTT. The rearrangement links TRBV19 to TRBJ1-6, with D possibly matching TRBD1 (5 bases). V was pared by 3 bases and J by 5 bases, with 8 bases between. In germline, CDR1 is LNHDA, CDR2 SQIVND (reference sequence). This CDR3 region has 14 residues.

The rearrangement links TRBV6-1 to TRBJ2-2; D tentatively fits TRBD1 or TRBD2 (5 bases each). V shed 3 bases and J shed 3 bases, with 8 bases lying between them. The CDR3 spans 14 residues. Germline CDR1 and CDR2: MNHNS and SASEGT. The CDR3 DNA reads as TGTGCCAGCAGTGATCTGGGGGACACCGGGGAGCTGTTTTTT. Protein sequence: CASSDLGDTGELFF.

With respect to this clone: Germline and junction disagree at one end, which may indicate a read error. The CDR3: CTSSLETRGTLREQYF. The CDR3 DNA follows: TGTACCAGCAGCTTAGAAACACGGGGGACCCTACGGGAGCAGTACTTC. This rearrangement joins TRBV7-6 to TRBJ2-7, with a possible D match to TRBD2 (6 bases). CDR3 length equals 16 residues. The V gene's germline CDR1 is SGHVS and CDR2 FNYEAQ.

The V and J genes are TRBV2 and TRBJ2-7, with 9 bases fitting TRBD1. CDR1 is SNHLY and CDR2 is FYNNEI in the germline V gene. The ends lost 7 bases at V and 6 bases at J; junction bases unmatched: 4. This CDR3 contains 12 residues. The CDR3 DNA sequence: TGTGCCAGCAAGGGACAGGGACCCGAGCAGTACTTC. It specifies CASKGQGPEQYF.